This entry describes one T cell receptor (beta chain). Antigen: not known. Reverse transcription of all isolated RNA meant that expressed TCRB transcripts were sequenced. The data were produced by immunoSEQ multiplex PCR, yet TCRdb's version contains in-frame clones alone and is incomplete. Of about 710,000 clones in the sample, over 11% were seen once. The data stem from a study of beta chain features in type 1 diabetes. Study-wide results and limits: A moderate, significant TCRB CDR3 shortening appeared in type 1 diabetes across four CD4+ subsets. The question of HLA type influencing TCRB rearrangement was one that remained unresolved here.

CDR1 and CDR2 (germline): SGHNT, YYREEE (reference sequence). With 4 bases removed from V and 10 bases from J, the gap between germline ends came to 18 bases. The length of the CDR3 is 15 residues. CD4+ naive, central memory, regulatory and stem cell-like memory cells were sorted via CD45RO/CCR7/CD25/CD127/CD95/CD27. The sequencing sample was made of naive CD4+ T cells from blood. This receptor was taken from a young man with type 1 diabetes. The chain carries TRBV5-4 and TRBJ1-6; no clear D. The CDR3 sequence is CASSSPGAGISPLHF. In DNA form, the CDR3 reads TGTGCCAGCAGCAGCCCGGGAGCAGGTATATCACCCCTCCACTTT.